This T cell receptor beta chain was sequenced in a study of blood T cell repertoires in COVID-19. Whole-study context: The study drew acute and convalescent COVID-19 samples from the United States, Italy and Spain. PBMCs, B-cell-depleted T cells, or T cells provided the cDNA or gDNA that made up the material.

In the authors' workflow: Estimated nucleated cell counts came from reference gene primer amplification. Libraries were prepared by immunoSEQ multiplex PCR; TCRdb keeps only in-frame clonotypes and omits some of them. The V and J calls and clone size were taken over from that table, and D and trimming were inferred from the DNA. The sample lists roughly 100,000 clones, roughly 90% occurring once. Germline loops: CDR1 SGHRS, CDR2 YFSETQ. CDR3 length: 14 residues. Losses at the gene ends were 0 bases for V and 4 bases for J; bases not matched to a gene: 2. This clonotype was sampled from a human donor in a cohort sampled during active COVID-19. The V call is TRBV5-1, the J call TRBJ2-7, with 9 bases identical to TRBD1. Sequencing was performed on peripheral blood. CDR3 sequence (DNA): TGCGCCAGCAGCTTGGTGGGACAGGGTTACGAGCAGTACTTC. Its protein is CASSLVGQGYEQYF.